A selection of T cell receptor beta chains follows, all from one sample in a study of T cell clones after liver transplantation. Generated by immunoSEQ multiplex PCR, the TCRdb table keeps only in-frame clones and is missing some. The top ten hold 10% to 15% of the sample, which has roughly 20,000 clones, 88% seen once. The sequenced sample was CD8+ T cells from blood, obtained before liver transplant. These receptor sequences come from a human donor who received a liver transplant. Each CDR3 is given with its conserved first and last residue. The D gene is left open where the match is weak.

D gene: NA; V gene: TRBV28; J gene: TRBJ2-5; CDR3 DNA: TGTGCCAGCAGCTGGGCCCGGGACAAAGGGGAAGAGACCCAGTACTTC; CDR3 protein: CASSWARDKGEETQYF
D gene: TRBD2; V gene: TRBV4-1; J gene: TRBJ2-1; CDR3 DNA: TGCGCCAGCAGCCCGACACTAGCGGGATTTGGTAGTGAGCAGTTCTTC; CDR3 protein: CASSPTLAGFGSEQFF
D gene: TRBD1; V gene: TRBV7-9; J gene: TRBJ2-1; CDR3 DNA: TGTGCCAGCAGCTCTTACACCGGGACAGGGAGATACAATGAGCAGTTCTTC; CDR3 protein: CASSSYTGTGRYNEQFF
D gene: NA; V gene: TRBV7-9; J gene: TRBJ2-3; CDR3 DNA: TGTGCCAGCAGCTTAGTAGGTAGCAGAAGCACAGATACGCAGTATTTT; CDR3 protein: CASSLVGSRSTDTQYF
D gene: NA; V gene: TRBV11-2; J gene: TRBJ2-3; CDR3 DNA: TGTGCCAGCACAAACCCCACAGATACGCAGTATTTT; CDR3 protein: CASTNPTDTQYF
D gene: TRBD1; V gene: TRBV7-9; J gene: TRBJ2-1; CDR3 DNA: TGTGCCAGCAGCCAGGGACAGCCTGAGCAGTTCTTC; CDR3 protein: CASSQGQPEQFF
D gene: TRBD2; V gene: TRBV19; J gene: TRBJ2-7; CDR3 DNA: TGTGCCAGTAGTCTAACTAGCGGGAGGACCCAGATCTTC; CDR3 protein: CASSLTSGRTQIF
D gene: NA; V gene: TRBV5-1; J gene: TRBJ2-3; CDR3 DNA: TGCGCCAGCAGATCCGGGGAATCCAGCCGCACAGATACGCAGTATTTT; CDR3 protein: CASRSGESSRTDTQYF
D gene: NA; V gene: TRBV27; J gene: TRBJ2-7; CDR3 DNA: TGTGCCAGCAGTTTGAATGGGGTCGAGCAGTACTTC; CDR3 protein: CASSLNGVEQYF
D gene: NA; V gene: TRBV5-8; J gene: TRBJ2-4; CDR3 DNA: TGTGCCAGCAGCTTGTACCCGGAGAACATTCAGTACTTC; CDR3 protein: CASSLYPENIQYF
D gene: NA; V gene: TRBV7-2; J gene: TRBJ2-3; CDR3 DNA: TGTGCCAGCAGCTTAGCGCTGAAAACTAGCACAGATACGCAGTATTTT; CDR3 protein: CASSLALKTSTDTQYF
D gene: NA; V gene: TRBV4-1; J gene: TRBJ2-1; CDR3 DNA: TGCGCCAGCAGCCAAGGACCGAGTACACGGGCCTACAATGAGCAGTTCTTC; CDR3 protein: CASSQGPSTRAYNEQFF